This TCR beta chain was observed in a study of shared T cell receptors in the human thymus. The V and J ends lost 5 bases and 6 bases respectively, with 17 bases between them. The CDR3 covers 14 residues. In germline, CDR1 is LNHNV, CDR2 YYDKDF (reference sequence). TCRdb's table, derived via immunoSEQ multiplex PCR, lists solely in-frame clones and lacks some. The sample contains hundreds of thousands of clones, 75% to 85% of which appear only once. The same data also contributed to another study, on human thymus T cells.

Sequencing input: thymocytes. The source is a boy under two years old with a congenital heart defect. The chain joins TRBV15 to TRBJ2-7; no clear D gene. DNA for the CDR3: TGTGCCACCAGCGGCGGCCGTCTCGCCACCGAGCAGTACTTC. It translates to CATSGGRLATEQYF. The whole variable domain, filled in from reference TRBV15 and TRBJ2-7, reads DAMVIQNPRYQVTQFGKPVTLSCSQTLNHNVMYWYQQKSSQAPKLLFHYYDKDFNNEADTPDNFQSRRPNTSFCFLDIRSPGLGDTAMYLCATSGGRLATEQYFGPGTRLTVT.